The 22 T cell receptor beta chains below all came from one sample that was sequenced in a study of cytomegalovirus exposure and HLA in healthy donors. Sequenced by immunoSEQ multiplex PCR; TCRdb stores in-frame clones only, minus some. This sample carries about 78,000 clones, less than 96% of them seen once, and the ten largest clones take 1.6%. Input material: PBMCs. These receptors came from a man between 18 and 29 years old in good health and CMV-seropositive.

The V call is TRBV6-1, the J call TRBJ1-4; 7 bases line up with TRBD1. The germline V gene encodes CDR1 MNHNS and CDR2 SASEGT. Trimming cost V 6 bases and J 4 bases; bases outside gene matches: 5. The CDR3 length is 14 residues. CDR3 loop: CASRPGQNNEKLFF. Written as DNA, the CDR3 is TGTGCCAGCAGGCCGGGACAGAATAATGAAAAACTGTTTTTT.

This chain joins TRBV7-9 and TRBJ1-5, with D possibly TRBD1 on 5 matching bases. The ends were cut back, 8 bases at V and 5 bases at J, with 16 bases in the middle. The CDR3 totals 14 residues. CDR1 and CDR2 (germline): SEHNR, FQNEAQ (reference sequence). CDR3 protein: CASSTAWGDQPQHF. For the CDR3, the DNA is TGTGCCAGCTCCACGGCGTGGGGCGATCAGCCCCAGCATTTT.

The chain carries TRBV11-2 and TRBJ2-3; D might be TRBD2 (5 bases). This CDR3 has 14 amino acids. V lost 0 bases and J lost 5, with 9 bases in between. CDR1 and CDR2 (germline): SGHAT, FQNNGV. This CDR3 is CASSLDPGGDTQYF. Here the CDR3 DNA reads TGTGCCAGCAGCTTAGACCCAGGAGGAGATACGCAGTATTTT.

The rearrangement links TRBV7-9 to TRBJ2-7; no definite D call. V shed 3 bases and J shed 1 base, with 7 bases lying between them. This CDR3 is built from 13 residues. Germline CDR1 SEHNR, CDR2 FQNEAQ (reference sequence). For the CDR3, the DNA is TGTGCCAGCAGCTTCACCTATTCCTACGAGCAGTACTTC. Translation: CASSFTYSYEQYF.

The CDR3 DNA reads TGTGCCGGGCCTTACAGGGCTAGCACAGATACGCAGTATTTT. Translated, it gives CAGPYRASTDTQYF. The chain recombines TRBV6-1 with TRBJ2-3; tentative D call: TRBD1 (6 bases). The CDR3 is made up of 14 amino acids. Trimming pared 11 bases from V and 0 bases from J, leaving 15 bases between. Germline-derived CDR1 and CDR2 are MNHNS and SASEGT.

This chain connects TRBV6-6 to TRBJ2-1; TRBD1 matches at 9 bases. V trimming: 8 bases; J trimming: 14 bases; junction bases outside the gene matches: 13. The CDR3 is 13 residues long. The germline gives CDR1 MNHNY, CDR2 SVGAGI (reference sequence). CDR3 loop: CASGGTGFYVKFF. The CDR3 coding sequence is TGTGCCAGCGGCGGGACAGGGTTTTATGTGAAGTTCTTC.

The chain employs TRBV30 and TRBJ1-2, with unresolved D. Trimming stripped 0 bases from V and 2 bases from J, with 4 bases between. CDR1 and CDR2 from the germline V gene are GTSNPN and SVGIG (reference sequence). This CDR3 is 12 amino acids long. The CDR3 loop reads CAWSVRNYGYTF. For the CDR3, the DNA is TGTGCCTGGAGTGTGCGGAACTATGGCTACACCTTC.

Written as DNA, the CDR3 is TGTGCCAGCAGCCCGACAGGGGACGGCTACACCTTC. The encoded protein is CASSPTGDGYTF. The rearrangement links TRBV7-9 to TRBJ1-2; 8 nucleotides agree with TRBD1. The germline CDR1 and CDR2 sequences are SEHNR and FQNEAQ (reference sequence). The CDR3 has 12 amino acids. With V trimmed by 5 bases and J by 8 bases, 4 bases remained unmatched.

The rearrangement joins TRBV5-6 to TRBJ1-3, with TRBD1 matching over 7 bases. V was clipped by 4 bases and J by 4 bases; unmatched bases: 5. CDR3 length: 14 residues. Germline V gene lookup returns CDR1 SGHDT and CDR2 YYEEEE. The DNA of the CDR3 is TGTGCCAGCAGCCAGACAGGGTCGGGAAACACCATATATTTT. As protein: CASSQTGSGNTIYF.

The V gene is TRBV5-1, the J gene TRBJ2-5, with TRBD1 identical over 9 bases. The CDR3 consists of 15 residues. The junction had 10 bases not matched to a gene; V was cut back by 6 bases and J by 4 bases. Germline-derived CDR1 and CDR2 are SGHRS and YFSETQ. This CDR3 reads CASIFRTGVGETQYF. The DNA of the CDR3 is TGCGCCAGCATCTTTAGGACAGGGGTGGGAGAGACCCAGTACTTC.

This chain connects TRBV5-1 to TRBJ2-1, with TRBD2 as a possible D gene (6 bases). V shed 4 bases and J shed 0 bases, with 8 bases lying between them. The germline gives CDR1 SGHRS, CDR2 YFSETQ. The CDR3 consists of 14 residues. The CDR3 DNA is TGCGCCAGCAGCACGGACTACTCCTACAATGAGCAGTTCTTC. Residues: CASSTDYSYNEQFF.

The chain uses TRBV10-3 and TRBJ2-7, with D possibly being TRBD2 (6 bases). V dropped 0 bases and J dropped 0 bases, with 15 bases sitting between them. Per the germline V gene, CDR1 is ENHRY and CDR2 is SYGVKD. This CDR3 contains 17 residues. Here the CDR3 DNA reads TGTGCCATCAGTGAGTCTTGGGGACTGCAGAGCTCCTACGAGCAGTACTTC. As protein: CAISESWGLQSSYEQYF.

The CDR3 loop reads CASSPVRDWAFF. CDR3 sequence (DNA): TGTGCCAGCAGCCCCGTCAGGGATTGGGCTTTCTTT. The chain links TRBV7-2 to TRBJ1-1, with D perhaps TRBD1 (5 bases). The CDR3 consists of 12 residues. Per germline, CDR1 SGHTA and CDR2 FQGNSA. The V gene lost 5 bases and the J gene lost 11 bases, with 15 bases spanning the gap.

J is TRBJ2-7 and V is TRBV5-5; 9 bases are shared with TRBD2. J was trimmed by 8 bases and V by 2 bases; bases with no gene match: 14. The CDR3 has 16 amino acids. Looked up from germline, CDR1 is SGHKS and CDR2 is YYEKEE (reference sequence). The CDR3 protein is CASSFNPLGSGRKQYF. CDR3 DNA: TGTGCCAGCAGCTTTAACCCCCTCGGGAGCGGGAGGAAGCAGTACTTC.

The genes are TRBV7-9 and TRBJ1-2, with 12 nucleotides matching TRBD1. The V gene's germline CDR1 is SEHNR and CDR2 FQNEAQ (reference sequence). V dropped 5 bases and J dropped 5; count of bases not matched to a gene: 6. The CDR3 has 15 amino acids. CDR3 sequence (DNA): TGTGCCAGCAGCCCGGGACAGGGGGCGTTGTATGGCTACACCTTC. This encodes CASSPGQGALYGYTF.

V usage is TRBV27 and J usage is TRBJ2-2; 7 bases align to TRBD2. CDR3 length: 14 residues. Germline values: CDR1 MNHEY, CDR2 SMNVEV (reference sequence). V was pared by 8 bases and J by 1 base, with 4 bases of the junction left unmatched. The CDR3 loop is CASRASGNTGELFF. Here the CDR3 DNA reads TGTGCCAGCCGGGCTAGCGGGAACACCGGGGAGCTGTTTTTT.

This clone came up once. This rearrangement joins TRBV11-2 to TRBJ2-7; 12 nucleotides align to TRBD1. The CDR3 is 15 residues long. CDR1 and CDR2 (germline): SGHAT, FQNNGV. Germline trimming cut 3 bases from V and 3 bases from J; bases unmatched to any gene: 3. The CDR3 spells CASSLGQGAYYEQYF. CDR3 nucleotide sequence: TGTGCCAGCAGCTTGGGACAGGGGGCTTACTACGAGCAGTACTTC.

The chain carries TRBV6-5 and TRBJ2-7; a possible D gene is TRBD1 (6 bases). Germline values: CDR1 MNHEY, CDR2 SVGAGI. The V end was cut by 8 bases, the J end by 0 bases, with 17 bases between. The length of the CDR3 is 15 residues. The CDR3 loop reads CASARSRTDSYEQYF. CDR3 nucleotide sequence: TGTGCCAGCGCCCGCTCTCGGACAGACTCCTACGAGCAGTACTTC.

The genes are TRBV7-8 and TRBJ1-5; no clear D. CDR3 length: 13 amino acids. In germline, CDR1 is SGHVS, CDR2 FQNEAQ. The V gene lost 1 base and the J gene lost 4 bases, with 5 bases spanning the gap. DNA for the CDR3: TGTGCCAGCAGCTTAGTTCTAAATCAGCCCCAGCATTTT. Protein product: CASSLVLNQPQHF. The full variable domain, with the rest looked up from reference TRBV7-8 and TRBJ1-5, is GAGVSQSPRYKVAKRGQDVALRCDPISGHVSLFWYQQALGQGPEFLTYFQNEAQLDKSGLPSDRFFAERPEGSVSTLKIQRTQQEDSAVYLCASSLVLNQPQHFGDGTRLSIL.

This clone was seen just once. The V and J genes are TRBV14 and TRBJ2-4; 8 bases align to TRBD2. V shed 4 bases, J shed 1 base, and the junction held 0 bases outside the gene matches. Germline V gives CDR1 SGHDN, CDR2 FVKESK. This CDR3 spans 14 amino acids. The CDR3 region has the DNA TGTGCCAGCAGCCCGGGGGGGGCCAAAAACATTCAGTACTTC. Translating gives CASSPGGAKNIQYF.

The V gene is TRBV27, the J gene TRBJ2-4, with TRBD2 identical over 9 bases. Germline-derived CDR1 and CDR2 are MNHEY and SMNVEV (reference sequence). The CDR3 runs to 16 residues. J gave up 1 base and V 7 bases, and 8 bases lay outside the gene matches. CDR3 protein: CASTPGGRGAKNIQYF. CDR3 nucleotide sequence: TGTGCCAGCACCCCCGGCGGGAGGGGGGCCAAAAACATTCAGTACTTC.

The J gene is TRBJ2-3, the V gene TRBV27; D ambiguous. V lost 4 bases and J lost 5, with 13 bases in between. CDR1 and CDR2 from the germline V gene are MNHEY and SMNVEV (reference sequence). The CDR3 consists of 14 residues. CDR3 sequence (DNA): TGTGCCAGCAGTTCCAGGCTCGCTGGAGATACGCAGTATTTT. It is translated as CASSSRLAGDTQYF.